This paragraph reports one T cell receptor beta chain. As yet, its antigen is unknown. An equimolar mix of two oligonucleotides served as the beta constant-region primer for TRBC1 and TRBC2. The ligated cDNA underwent four PCR rounds using SP2 and nested alpha and beta constant-region primers. One entry per CDR3 protein results from TCRdb running MiXCR on the UMI-ligation and nested PCR reads. The sample has about 150,000 distinct CDR3 sequences, 20% to 25% seen once. Cells stained for CD3, CD4, CD8, CD45RA and CD27 were sorted into four subsets. The record originates from a study of naive and memory T cell subsets. The study, taken as a whole, reports: Possibly reflecting memory cells re-expressing CD45RA, a few larger clonotypes occurred in naive repertoires, especially CD8. Between naive and memory subsets, TCR abundance power law exponents differed. Expression changes during T cell differentiation may affect RNA-based TCR counts.

CDR3 size: 13 residues. V was clipped by 8 bases and J by 0 bases, with 11 bases between them. Germline assignment: CDR1 MNHNS and CDR2 SASEGT. Sequencing was carried out using naive CD4+ T cells from blood. The gene calls are TRBV6-1 and TRBJ2-7; D unclear. This TCR was sampled from a human donor in good health. The CDR3 region is CASSAGRSYEQYF. In nucleotides, the CDR3 is TGTGCCAGCTCTGCAGGACGCTCCTACGAGCAGTACTTC.